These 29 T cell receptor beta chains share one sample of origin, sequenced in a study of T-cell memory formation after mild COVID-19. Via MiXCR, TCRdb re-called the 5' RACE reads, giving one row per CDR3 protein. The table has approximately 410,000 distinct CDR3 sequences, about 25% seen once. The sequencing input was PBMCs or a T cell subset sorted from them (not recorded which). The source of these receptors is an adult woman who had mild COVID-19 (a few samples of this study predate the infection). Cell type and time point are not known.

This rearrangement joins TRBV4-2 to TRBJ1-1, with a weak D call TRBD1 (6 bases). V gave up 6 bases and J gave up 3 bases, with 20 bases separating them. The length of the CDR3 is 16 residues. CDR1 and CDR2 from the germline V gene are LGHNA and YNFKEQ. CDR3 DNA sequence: TGTGCCAGCAGTCAGTCCGGGACAAGCGTCTACACTGAAGCTTTCTTT. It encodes CASSQSGTSVYTEAFF.

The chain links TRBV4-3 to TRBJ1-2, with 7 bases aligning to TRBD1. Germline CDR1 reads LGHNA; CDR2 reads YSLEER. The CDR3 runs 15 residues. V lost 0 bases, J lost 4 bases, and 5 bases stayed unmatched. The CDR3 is CASSQEEQGTYGYTF. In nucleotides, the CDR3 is TGCGCCAGCAGCCAAGAAGAACAGGGGACCTATGGCTACACCTTC.

The CDR3 coding sequence is TGCAGCGTTGCATCAGGCGGTAATCAGCCCCAGCATTTT. It translates to CSVASGGNQPQHF. The chain combines TRBV29-1 with TRBJ1-5, with unresolved D. The length of the CDR3 is 13 residues. V was shortened by 4 bases and J by 4 bases, with 11 bases between the two germline ends. The germline gives CDR1 SQVTM, CDR2 ANQGSEA. Together with reference TRBV29-1 and TRBJ1-5, the CDR3 gives the full variable domain: SAVISQKPSRDICQRGTSLTIQCQVDSQVTMMFWYRQQPGQSLTLIATANQGSEATYESGFVIDKFPISRPNLTFSTLTVSNMSPEDSSIYLCSVASGGNQPQHFGDGTRLSIL.

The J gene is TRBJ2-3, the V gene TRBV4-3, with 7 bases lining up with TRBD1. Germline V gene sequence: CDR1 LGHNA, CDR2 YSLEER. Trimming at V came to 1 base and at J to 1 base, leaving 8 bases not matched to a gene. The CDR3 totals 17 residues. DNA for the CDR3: TGCGCCAGCAGCCAAGTTTACGACAGGGTCGGCACAGATACGCAGTATTTT. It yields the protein CASSQVYDRVGTDTQYF.

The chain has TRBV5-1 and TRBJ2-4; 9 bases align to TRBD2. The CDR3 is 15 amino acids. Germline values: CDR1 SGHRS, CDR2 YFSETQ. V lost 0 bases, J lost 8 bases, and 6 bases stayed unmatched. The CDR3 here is CASSLGGLARDIQYF. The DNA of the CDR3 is TGCGCCAGCAGCTTGGGTGGACTAGCGAGGGACATTCAGTACTTC.

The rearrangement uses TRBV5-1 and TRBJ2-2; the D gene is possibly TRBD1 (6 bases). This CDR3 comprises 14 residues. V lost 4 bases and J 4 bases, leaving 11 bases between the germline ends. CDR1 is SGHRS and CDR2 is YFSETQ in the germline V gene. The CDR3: CASSRDILTGELFF. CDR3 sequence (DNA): TGCGCCAGCAGCCGGGACATCCTCACCGGGGAGCTGTTTTTT.

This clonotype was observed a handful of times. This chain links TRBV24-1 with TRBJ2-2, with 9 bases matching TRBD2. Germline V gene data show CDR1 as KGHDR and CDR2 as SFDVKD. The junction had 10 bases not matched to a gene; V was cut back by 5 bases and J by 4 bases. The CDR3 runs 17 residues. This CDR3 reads CATSASGRSAITGELFF. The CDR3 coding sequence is TGTGCCACCAGTGCGAGCGGGAGGTCTGCAATCACCGGGGAGCTGTTTTTT.

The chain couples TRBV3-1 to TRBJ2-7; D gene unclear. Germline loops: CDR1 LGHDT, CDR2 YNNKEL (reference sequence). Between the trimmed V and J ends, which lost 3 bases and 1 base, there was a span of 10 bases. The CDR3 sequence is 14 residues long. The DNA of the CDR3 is TGTGCCAGCAGCCACAACAGTGCTTCCTACGAGCAGTACTTC. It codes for CASSHNSASYEQYF.

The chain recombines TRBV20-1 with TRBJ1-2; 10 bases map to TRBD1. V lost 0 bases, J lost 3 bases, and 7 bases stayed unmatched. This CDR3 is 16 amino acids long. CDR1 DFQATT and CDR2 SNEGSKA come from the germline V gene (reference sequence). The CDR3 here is CSARELGQGKDYGYTF. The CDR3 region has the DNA TGCAGTGCTAGAGAGCTGGGACAGGGGAAAGACTATGGCTACACCTTC.

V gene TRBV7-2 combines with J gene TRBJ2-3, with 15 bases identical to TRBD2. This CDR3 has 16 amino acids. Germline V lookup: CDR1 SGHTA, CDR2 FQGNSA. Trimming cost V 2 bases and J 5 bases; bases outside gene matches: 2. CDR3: CASSLRGLAGGDTQYF. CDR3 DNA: TGTGCCAGCAGCTTAAGGGGACTAGCGGGAGGAGATACGCAGTATTTT.

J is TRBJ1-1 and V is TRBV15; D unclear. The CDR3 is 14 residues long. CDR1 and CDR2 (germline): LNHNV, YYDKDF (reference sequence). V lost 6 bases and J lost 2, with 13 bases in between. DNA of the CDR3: TGTGCCACCAGTAAAGGATACACAAACACTGAAGCTTTCTTT. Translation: CATSKGYTNTEAFF.

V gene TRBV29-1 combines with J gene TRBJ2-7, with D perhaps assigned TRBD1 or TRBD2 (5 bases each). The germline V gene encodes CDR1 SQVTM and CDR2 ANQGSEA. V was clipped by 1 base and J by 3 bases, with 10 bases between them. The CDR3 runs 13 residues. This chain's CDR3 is CSVEAGSGYEQYF. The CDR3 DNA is TGCAGCGTTGAAGCAGGGAGCGGCTACGAGCAGTACTTC.

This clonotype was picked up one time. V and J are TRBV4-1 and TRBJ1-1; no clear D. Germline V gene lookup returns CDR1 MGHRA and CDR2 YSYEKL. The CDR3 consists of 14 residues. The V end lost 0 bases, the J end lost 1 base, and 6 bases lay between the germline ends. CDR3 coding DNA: TGCGCCAGCAGCCAAGACATGAGGAACACTGAAGCTTTCTTT. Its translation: CASSQDMRNTEAFF.

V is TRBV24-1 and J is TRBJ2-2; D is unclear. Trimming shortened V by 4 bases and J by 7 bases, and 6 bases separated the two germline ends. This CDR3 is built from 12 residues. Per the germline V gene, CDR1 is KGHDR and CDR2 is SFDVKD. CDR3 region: CATSDRIGELFF. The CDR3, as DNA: TGTGCCACCAGTGACCGAATCGGGGAGCTGTTTTTT.

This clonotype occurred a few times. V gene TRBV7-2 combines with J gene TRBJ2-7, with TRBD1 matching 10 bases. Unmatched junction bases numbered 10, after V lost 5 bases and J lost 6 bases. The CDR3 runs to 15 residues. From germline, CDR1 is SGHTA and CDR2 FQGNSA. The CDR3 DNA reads TGTGCCAGCAGCGAAGGGGGGACAGGGGTACTCGAGCAGTACTTC. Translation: CASSEGGTGVLEQYF.

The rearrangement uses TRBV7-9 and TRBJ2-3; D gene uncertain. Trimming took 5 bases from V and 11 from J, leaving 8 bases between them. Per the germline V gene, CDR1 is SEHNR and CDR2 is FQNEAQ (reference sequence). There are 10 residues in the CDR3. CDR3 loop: CASSLVGQYF. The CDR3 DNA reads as TGTGCCAGCAGCCTTGTGGGGCAGTATTTT.

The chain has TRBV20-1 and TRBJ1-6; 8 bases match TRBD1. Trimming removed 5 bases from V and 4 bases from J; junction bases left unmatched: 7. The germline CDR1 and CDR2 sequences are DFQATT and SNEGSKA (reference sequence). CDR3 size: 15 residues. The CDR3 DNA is TGCAGTGCTGTCCCAGGGGGCGTTTATAATTCACCCCTCCACTTT. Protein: CSAVPGGVYNSPLHF.

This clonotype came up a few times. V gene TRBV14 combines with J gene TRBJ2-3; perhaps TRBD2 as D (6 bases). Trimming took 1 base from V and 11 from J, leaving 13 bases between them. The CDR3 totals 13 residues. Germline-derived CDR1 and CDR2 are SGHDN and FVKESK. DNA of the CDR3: TGTGCCAGCAGCCAAGGTAGCGGCCAGAGGCAGTATTTT. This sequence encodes CASSQGSGQRQYF.

The CDR3 spells CATRGDQPQHF. For the CDR3, the DNA is TGTGCCACTCGTGGAGATCAGCCCCAGCATTTT. The chain couples TRBV27 to TRBJ1-5, with no clear D. V was clipped by 10 bases and J by 5 bases, with 9 bases between them. The CDR3 covers 11 residues. Per germline, CDR1 MNHEY and CDR2 SMNVEV (reference sequence).

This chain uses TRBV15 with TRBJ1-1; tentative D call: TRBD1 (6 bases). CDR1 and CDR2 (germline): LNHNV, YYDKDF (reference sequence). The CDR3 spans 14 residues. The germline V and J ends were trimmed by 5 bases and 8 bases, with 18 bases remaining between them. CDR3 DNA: TGTGCCACCAGCGTGGAAACAGGGCGTTGGGAAGCTTTCTTT. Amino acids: CATSVETGRWEAFF. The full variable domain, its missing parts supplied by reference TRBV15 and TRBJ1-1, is DAMVIQNPRYQVTQFGKPVTLSCSQTLNHNVMYWYQQKSSQAPKLLFHYYDKDFNNEADTPDNFQSRRPNTSFCFLDIRSPGLGDTAMYLCATSVETGRWEAFFGQGTRLTVV.

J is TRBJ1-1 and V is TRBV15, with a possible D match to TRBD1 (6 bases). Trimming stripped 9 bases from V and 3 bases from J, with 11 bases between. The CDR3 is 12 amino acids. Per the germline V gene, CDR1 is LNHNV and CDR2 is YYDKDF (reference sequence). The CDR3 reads CATGQGHTEAFF. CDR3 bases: TGTGCCACTGGGCAGGGGCACACTGAAGCTTTCTTT.

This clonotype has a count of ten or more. CDR3 sequence: CASSQVARGDTQYF. The CDR3 DNA reads as TGTGCCAGCAGCCAAGTCGCCCGGGGAGATACGCAGTATTTT. This sequence joins TRBV3-1 and TRBJ2-3; D is perhaps TRBD2 (5 bases). The length of the CDR3 is 14 residues. Germline assignment: CDR1 LGHDT and CDR2 YNNKEL (reference sequence). The ends were cut back, 1 base at V and 5 bases at J, with 10 bases in the middle.

The CDR3: CASSWGQKETQYF. CDR3 DNA: TGTGCCAGCAGCTGGGGACAGAAAGAGACCCAGTACTTC. This chain links TRBV5-5 with TRBJ2-5; 7 bases line up with TRBD1. The CDR3 runs 13 residues. The ends lost 3 bases at V and 3 bases at J; junction bases unmatched: 2. Germline CDR1 is SGHKS and CDR2 is YYEKEE (reference sequence).

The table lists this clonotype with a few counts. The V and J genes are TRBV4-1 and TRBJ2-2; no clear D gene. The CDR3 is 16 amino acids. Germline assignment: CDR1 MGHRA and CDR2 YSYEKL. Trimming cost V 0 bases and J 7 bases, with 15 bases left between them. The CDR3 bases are TGCGCCAGCAGCCAAGATGGGTGGAGTCCGAACGGGGAGCTGTTTTTT. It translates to CASSQDGWSPNGELFF.

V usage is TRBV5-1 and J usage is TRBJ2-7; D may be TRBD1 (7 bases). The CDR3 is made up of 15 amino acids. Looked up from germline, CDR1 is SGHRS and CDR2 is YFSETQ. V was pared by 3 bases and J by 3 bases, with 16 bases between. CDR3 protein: CASSWTQGGDYEQYF. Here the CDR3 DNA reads TGCGCCAGCAGCTGGACCCAGGGGGGAGACTACGAGCAGTACTTC.

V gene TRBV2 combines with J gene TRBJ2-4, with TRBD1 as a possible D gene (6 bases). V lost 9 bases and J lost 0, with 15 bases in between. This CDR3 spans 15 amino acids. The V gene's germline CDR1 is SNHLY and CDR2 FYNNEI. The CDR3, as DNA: TGTGCCAGTCTCTTTCAGGGGTTAGCCAAAAACATTCAGTACTTC. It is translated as CASLFQGLAKNIQYF.

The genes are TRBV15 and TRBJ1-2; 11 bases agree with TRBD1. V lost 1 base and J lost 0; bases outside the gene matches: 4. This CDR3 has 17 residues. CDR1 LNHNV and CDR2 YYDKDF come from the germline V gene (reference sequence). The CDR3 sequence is CATSRGGQGATNYGYTF. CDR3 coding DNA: TGTGCCACCAGCAGAGGCGGACAGGGGGCTACTAACTATGGCTACACCTTC.

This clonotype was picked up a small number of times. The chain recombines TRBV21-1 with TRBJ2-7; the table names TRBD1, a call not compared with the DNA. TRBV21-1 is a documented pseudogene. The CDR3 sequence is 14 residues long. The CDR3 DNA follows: TGTGCCAGCAGTGGGGGGACAGGGGTCCACGAGCAGTACTTC. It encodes CASSGGTGVHEQYF.

CDR3 bases: TGTGCCAGCAGCTTTAAATGGCGGGGCCCTTACGAGCAGTACTTC. Its protein product is CASSFKWRGPYEQYF. The rearrangement links TRBV5-6 to TRBJ2-7; weak D call: TRBD2 (6 bases). Germline-derived CDR1 and CDR2 are SGHDT and YYEEEE. V lost 2 bases and J 4 bases, leaving 16 bases between the germline ends. The CDR3 length is 15 residues.